The 26 T cell receptor beta chains below all came from one sample that was sequenced in a study of T-cell memory formation after mild COVID-19. One entry per CDR3 protein, called by TCRdb with MiXCR from the 5' RACE reads. The data hold 400,000 to 450,000 distinct CDR3 sequences, with 15% to 20% observed a single time. Sequencing was carried out using PBMCs or a T cell subset sorted from them (not recorded which). These receptors originate from a man younger than 35 who had mild COVID-19 (a few samples of this study predate the infection). Cell type and time point are not known.

This clonotype has ten or more counts. The chain employs TRBV7-9 and TRBJ1-1; 8 bases fit TRBD1. The CDR3 runs to 15 residues. Germline CDR1 is SEHNR and CDR2 is FQNEAQ (reference sequence). Losses at the gene ends were 4 bases for V and 1 base for J; bases not matched to a gene: 5. The CDR3 sequence: CASSWTGRGNTEAFF. The CDR3 DNA is TGTGCCAGCAGCTGGACAGGGAGGGGGAACACTGAAGCTTTCTTT.

This clonotype was observed a few times. The rearrangement joins TRBV11-2 to TRBJ2-5; D perhaps matches TRBD1 (5 bases). The CDR3 has 13 residues. The ends were cut back, 2 bases at V and 7 bases at J, with 11 bases in the middle. Germline assignment: CDR1 SGHAT and CDR2 FQNNGV. For the CDR3, the DNA is TGTGCCAGCAGCTTAACGAGTACAGGGACCCAGTACTTC. This translates into CASSLTSTGTQYF.

There are a few counts of this clonotype. This sequence joins TRBV10-2 and TRBJ2-7; 9 positions agree with TRBD1. Germline lookup yields CDR1 WSHSY and CDR2 SAAADI. The CDR3 loop spans 14 amino acids. Trimming removed 0 bases from V and 6 bases from J; junction bases left unmatched: 3. CDR3 sequence: CASSESQGAREQYF. The CDR3, as DNA: TGCGCCAGCAGTGAGTCACAGGGGGCCCGCGAGCAGTACTTC.

This clonotype was detected a few times. The chain uses TRBV12-5 and TRBJ2-1, with TRBD2 matching over 14 bases. The ends lost 3 bases at V and 6 bases at J; junction bases unmatched: 7. The germline V gene has CDR1 LGHNT and CDR2 FRNRAP. The CDR3 has 17 residues. The CDR3 nucleotides read TGTGCTAGTGGTTTACCCCGACTAGCGGGGGGGCCCAATGAGCAGTTCTTC. Residues: CASGLPRLAGGPNEQFF.

This clonotype has a handful of counts. The rearrangement links TRBV27 to TRBJ2-7; D is uncertain. Germline V gene data show CDR1 as MNHEY and CDR2 as SMNVEV (reference sequence). Trimming stripped 3 bases from V and 0 bases from J, with 9 bases between. This CDR3 spans 14 amino acids. The CDR3 here is CASSFVRNSYEQYF. The DNA for the CDR3 is TGTGCCAGCAGTTTTGTACGTAACTCCTACGAGCAGTACTTC.

This clonotype has more than one count but fewer than ten. V usage is TRBV7-8 and J usage is TRBJ2-1; 9 bases line up with TRBD2. J lost 5 bases, V lost 4 bases, and 9 bases had no gene match. Per germline, CDR1 SGHVS and CDR2 FQNEAQ. The CDR3 has 16 amino acids. The chain's CDR3 is CASSSMTSGPNNEQFF. The CDR3 DNA sequence: TGTGCCAGCAGCTCGATGACTAGCGGACCCAACAATGAGCAGTTCTTC.

This clonotype was picked up many times. This chain connects TRBV7-2 to TRBJ2-3, with D maybe TRBD2 (7 bases). The CDR3 covers 15 residues. V lost 1 base and J lost 2, with 10 bases in between. Germline V gene lookup returns CDR1 SGHTA and CDR2 FQGNSA. The CDR3 nucleotides are TGTGCCAGCAGCTTAGGCGGGGGCAACACAGATACGCAGTATTTT. Translated, it gives CASSLGGGNTDTQYF.

Worth noting for this clonotype: One end of the junction is discordant with germline, which a read error may explain. The rearrangement uses TRBV28 and TRBJ1-1; 7 nucleotides align to TRBD1. The CDR3 has 14 residues. Germline V gene data show CDR1 as MDHEN and CDR2 as SYDVKM. CDR3 amino acids: CDSSLRGRWLEAFF. In DNA, the CDR3 is TGTGACAGCAGTTTAAGGGGGCGGTGGCTTGAAGCTTTCTTT.

This clonotype appeared a few times. The chain joins TRBV24-1 to TRBJ2-3; 10 nucleotides line up with TRBD2. Looked up from germline, CDR1 is KGHDR and CDR2 is SFDVKD. The CDR3 has 15 residues. Trimming took 7 bases from V and 6 from J; bases not matched to a gene: 9. The chain's CDR3 is CATSTERGGADTQYF. For the CDR3, the DNA is TGTGCCACCAGCACCGAGCGGGGGGGCGCGGATACGCAGTATTTT.

The chain carries TRBV4-3 and TRBJ2-2, with D perhaps matching TRBD1 (6 bases). There are 16 residues in the CDR3. V lost 3 bases to trimming and J lost 5 bases, with 16 bases between them. Germline V gene lookup returns CDR1 LGHNA and CDR2 YSLEER. CDR3 sequence (DNA): TGCGCCAGCAGCCAGGAAGGGGGTCTGAGTACCGGGGAGCTGTTTTTT. Its translation is CASSQEGGLSTGELFF.

The V and J genes are TRBV29-1 and TRBJ1-6; TRBD1 is a possible D gene (5 bases). V shed 4 bases and J shed 9 bases, with 16 bases lying between them. Germline V gives CDR1 SQVTM, CDR2 ANQGSEA. This CDR3 is 14 amino acids long. The CDR3 sequence is CSVGGPGPSSPLHF. CDR3 nucleotide sequence: TGCAGCGTTGGGGGCCCAGGGCCGAGTTCACCCCTCCACTTT.

This clonotype has just a few counts. V and J are TRBV12-3 or TRBV12-4 and TRBJ2-7, with TRBD1 as a possible D gene (5 bases). CDR3 size: 13 residues. V lost 3 bases, J lost 0 bases, and 6 bases lay in between. The CDR3 sequence is CASSFDSSYEQYF. As DNA, the CDR3 is TGTGCCAGCAGTTTTGACAGCTCCTACGAGCAGTACTTC.

This clonotype was seen more than once but under ten times. The chain employs TRBV20-1 and TRBJ2-4; a possible D gene is TRBD1 (5 bases). This CDR3 is built from 15 residues. Germline CDR1 is DFQATT and CDR2 is SNEGSKA (reference sequence). Trimming left V 3 bases short and J 8 bases short, with 20 bases between. The CDR3 bases are TGCAGTGCTAGCTCTCCCGGGCAGGGTTTCGACATTCAGTACTTC. This codes for CSASSPGQGFDIQYF.

This clonotype has ten or more counts. The gene calls are TRBV7-2 and TRBJ2-3; TRBD2 matches at 12 bases. This CDR3 is 19 amino acids long. The V and J ends lost 1 base and 4 bases, in that order; junction bases with no gene match: 12. Per germline, CDR1 SGHTA and CDR2 FQGNSA. This CDR3 is CASSLETSGGRATADTQYF. CDR3 bases: TGTGCCAGCAGCTTAGAAACTAGCGGGGGGAGGGCCACAGCAGATACGCAGTATTTT.

The chain couples TRBV6-2 or TRBV6-3 to TRBJ2-1; perhaps TRBD2 as D (7 bases). V was cut by 6 bases and J by 5 bases, with 23 bases left in between. This CDR3 region has 17 residues. The germline V gene has CDR1 MNHEY and CDR2 SVGEGT. The CDR3 reads CASSPRGEGVVDNEQFF. In DNA, the CDR3 is TGTGCCAGCAGCCCCCGGGGGGAGGGGGTGGTTGACAATGAGCAGTTCTTC.

This clonotype was seen repeatedly, ten times or more. The rearrangement joins TRBV3-1 to TRBJ1-3, with TRBD1 as a possible D gene (6 bases). Germline CDR1 LGHDT, CDR2 YNNKEL (reference sequence). CDR3 length: 15 amino acids. Deletions cut 6 bases from V and 4 bases from J, with 16 bases between. The CDR3 bases are TGTGCCAGCAGTGCATACAGGGACGGCGGAAACACCATATATTTT. Translation gives CASSAYRDGGNTIYF. The entire variable domain, with the rest obtained from reference TRBV3-1 and TRBJ1-3, is as follows: DTAVSQTPKYLVTQMGNDKSIKCEQNLGHDTMYWYKQDSKKFLKIMFSYNNKELIINETVPNRFSPKSPDKAHLNLHINSLELGDSAVYFCASSAYRDGGNTIYFGEGSWLTVV.

V and J are TRBV20-1 and TRBJ1-1; no reliable D call. Germline CDR1 is DFQATT and CDR2 is SNEGSKA (reference sequence). The V and J ends lost 3 bases and 1 base respectively, with 9 bases between them. CDR3 size: 13 residues. The chain's CDR3 is CSASRQSNTEAFF. The DNA for the CDR3 is TGCAGTGCTAGTCGCCAGTCGAACACTGAAGCTTTCTTT.

This clonotype turned up a few times. The gene calls are TRBV10-3 and TRBJ1-5; 7 positions agree with TRBD1. V lost 4 bases, J lost 6 bases, and 6 bases stayed unmatched. The CDR3 length is 14 residues. Per germline, CDR1 ENHRY and CDR2 SYGVKD. The CDR3 is CAISAGDRAQPQHF. The DNA of the CDR3 is TGTGCCATCAGTGCAGGAGACAGGGCTCAGCCCCAGCATTTT.

This clonotype was picked up a small number of times. The chain links TRBV11-2 to TRBJ1-3; the match to TRBD1 covers 7 bases. CDR3 length equals 15 residues. From germline, CDR1 is SGHAT and CDR2 FQNNGV. Trimming cost V 3 bases and J 3 bases; bases outside gene matches: 5. The CDR3: CASSFRGYGGNTIYF. CDR3 nucleotide sequence: TGTGCCAGCAGCTTCAGGGGGTATGGTGGAAACACCATATATTTT.

This chain joins TRBV20-1 and TRBJ2-3, with D uncertain. There are 14 residues in the CDR3. The germline gives CDR1 DFQATT, CDR2 SNEGSKA (reference sequence). V was pared by 6 bases and J by 2 bases, with 15 bases between. CDR3 bases: TGCAGTGCCCGAGTCGGCCCGGCCACAGATACGCAGTATTTT. This translates into CSARVGPATDTQYF.

The chain employs TRBV7-2 and TRBJ2-7; 8 nucleotides agree with TRBD1. The ends lost 4 bases at V and 3 bases at J; junction bases unmatched: 11. Germline lookup yields CDR1 SGHTA and CDR2 FQGNSA. CDR3 size: 16 residues. CDR3 sequence reads: CASSSTRDRRFYEQYF. Here the CDR3 DNA reads TGTGCCAGCAGCTCAACCCGGGACAGGAGGTTCTACGAGCAGTACTTC.

The sample holds a few counts of this clonotype. This sequence joins TRBV7-3 and TRBJ1-5, with 10 bases fitting TRBD1. CDR1 and CDR2 from the germline V gene are SGHTA and FQGTGA. The CDR3 is 15 residues long. The V gene end was trimmed by 5 bases and the J gene end by 6 bases; junction bases not matched to a gene: 7. CDR3 residues: CASSPTGGAGQPQHF. Here the CDR3 DNA reads TGTGCCAGCAGCCCGACAGGGGGCGCGGGTCAGCCCCAGCATTTT.

This clonotype was observed at least ten times. The chain is built from TRBV5-1 and TRBJ2-1; the match to TRBD1 covers 9 bases. The CDR3 runs to 12 residues. Trimming cost V 5 bases and J 7 bases; bases outside gene matches: 1. CDR1 SGHRS and CDR2 YFSETQ come from the germline V gene. The CDR3 sequence: CASRQGANEQFF. The DNA of the CDR3 is TGCGCCAGCAGACAGGGGGCTAATGAGCAGTTCTTC.

This clonotype was counted ten times or more. The chain employs TRBV7-2 and TRBJ1-3; D uncertain. The CDR3 covers 15 residues. The V gene lost 1 base and the J gene lost 0 bases, with 7 bases spanning the gap. From germline, CDR1 is SGHTA and CDR2 FQGNSA. CDR3 loop: CASSLDSLSGNTIYF. CDR3 DNA: TGTGCCAGCAGCTTAGACAGCCTCTCTGGAAACACCATATATTTT.

The chain couples TRBV4-1 to TRBJ2-1, with a weak D call TRBD2 (6 bases). Trimming cost V 4 bases and J 8 bases, with 21 bases left between them. The CDR3 consists of 16 residues. Germline-derived CDR1 and CDR2 are MGHRA and YSYEKL. CDR3 nucleotides: TGCGCCAGCAGCCGGGGATTGGTAGGAGGGGACGATGAGCAGTTCTTC. Translation: CASSRGLVGGDDEQFF.

The V call is TRBV20-1, the J call TRBJ2-2; D is uncertain. Germline lookup yields CDR1 DFQATT and CDR2 SNEGSKA (reference sequence). This CDR3 comprises 12 residues. V lost 2 bases and J 4 bases, leaving 5 bases between the germline ends. This chain's CDR3 is CSARRATGELFF. The CDR3 nucleotides read TGCAGTGCTAGACGGGCCACCGGGGAGCTGTTTTTT.